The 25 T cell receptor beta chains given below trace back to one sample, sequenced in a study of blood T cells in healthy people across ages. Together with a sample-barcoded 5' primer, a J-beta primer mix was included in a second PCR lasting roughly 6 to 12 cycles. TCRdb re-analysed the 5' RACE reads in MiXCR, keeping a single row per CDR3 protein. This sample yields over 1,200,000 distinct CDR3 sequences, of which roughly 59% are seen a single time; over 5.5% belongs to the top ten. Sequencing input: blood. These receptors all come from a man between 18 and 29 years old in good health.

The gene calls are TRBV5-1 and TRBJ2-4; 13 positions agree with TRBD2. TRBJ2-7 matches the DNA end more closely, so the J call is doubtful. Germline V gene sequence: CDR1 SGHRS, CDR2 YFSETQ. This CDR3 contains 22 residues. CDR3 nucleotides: TGCGCCAGCAGCTTGGCCTCAGGACAGGTCGGGAGCGGACTAGCGGGGGTCTACGAGCAGTACTTC. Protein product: CASSLASGQVGSGLAGVYEQYF.

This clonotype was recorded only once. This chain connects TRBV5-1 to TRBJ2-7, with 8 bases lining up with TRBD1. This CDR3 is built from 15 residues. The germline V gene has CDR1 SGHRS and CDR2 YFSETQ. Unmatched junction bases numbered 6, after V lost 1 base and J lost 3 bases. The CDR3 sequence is CASSLHQDRDYEQYF. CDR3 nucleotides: TGCGCCAGCAGCTTGCACCAGGACAGGGACTACGAGCAGTACTTC.

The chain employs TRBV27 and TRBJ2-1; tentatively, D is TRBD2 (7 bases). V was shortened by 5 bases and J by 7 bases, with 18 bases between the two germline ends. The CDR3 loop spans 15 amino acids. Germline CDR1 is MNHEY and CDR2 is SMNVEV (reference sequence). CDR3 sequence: CASSAGTTQGNEQFF. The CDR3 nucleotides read TGTGCCAGCAGTGCCGGGACTACCCAGGGGAATGAGCAGTTCTTC.

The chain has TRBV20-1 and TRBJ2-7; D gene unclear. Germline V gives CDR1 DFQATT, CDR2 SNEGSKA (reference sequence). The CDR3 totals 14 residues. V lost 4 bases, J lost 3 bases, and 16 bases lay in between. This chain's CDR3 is CSAKSTSGIYEQYF. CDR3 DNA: TGCAGTGCTAAGTCGACATCCGGAATCTACGAGCAGTACTTC.

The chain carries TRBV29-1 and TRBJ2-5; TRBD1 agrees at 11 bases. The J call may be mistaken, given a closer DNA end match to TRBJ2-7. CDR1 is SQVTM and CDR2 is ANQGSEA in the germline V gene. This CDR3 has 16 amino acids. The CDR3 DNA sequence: TGCAGCGTTTCCCCCGGGACAGGGGGTATATCCCACGAGCAGTACTTC. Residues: CSVSPGTGGISHEQYF.

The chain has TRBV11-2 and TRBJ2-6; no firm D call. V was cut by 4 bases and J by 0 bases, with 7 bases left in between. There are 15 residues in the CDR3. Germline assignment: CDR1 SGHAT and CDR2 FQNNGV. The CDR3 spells CASSSPNSGANVLTF. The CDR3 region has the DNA TGTGCCAGCAGCTCCCCTAACTCTGGGGCCAACGTCCTGACTTTC.

CDR3 DNA: TGCAGCGCGCAGATAGCCAAAAACATTCAGTACTTC. It yields the protein CSAQIAKNIQYF. This rearrangement joins TRBV29-1 to TRBJ2-4; D ambiguous. Per the germline V gene, CDR1 is SQVTM and CDR2 is ANQGSEA. The CDR3 has 12 amino acids. V was clipped by 7 bases and J by 0 bases, with 7 bases between them.

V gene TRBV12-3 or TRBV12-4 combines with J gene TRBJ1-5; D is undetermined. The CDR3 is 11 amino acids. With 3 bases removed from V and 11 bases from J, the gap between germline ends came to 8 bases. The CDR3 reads CASSFGVAQHF. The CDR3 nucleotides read TGTGCCAGCAGTTTTGGGGTGGCCCAGCATTTT.

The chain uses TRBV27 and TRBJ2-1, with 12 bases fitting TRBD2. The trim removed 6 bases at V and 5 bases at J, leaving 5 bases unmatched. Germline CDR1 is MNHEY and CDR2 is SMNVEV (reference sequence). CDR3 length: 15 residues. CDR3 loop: CASRLAGGQHNEQFF. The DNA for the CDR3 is TGTGCCAGCAGACTAGCGGGGGGCCAGCACAATGAGCAGTTCTTC.

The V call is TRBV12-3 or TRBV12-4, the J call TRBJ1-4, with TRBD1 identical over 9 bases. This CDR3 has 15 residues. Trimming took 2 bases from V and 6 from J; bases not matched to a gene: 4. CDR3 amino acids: CASSLLWTGDEKLFF. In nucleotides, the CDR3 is TGTGCCAGCAGTTTATTGTGGACAGGGGATGAAAAACTGTTTTTT.

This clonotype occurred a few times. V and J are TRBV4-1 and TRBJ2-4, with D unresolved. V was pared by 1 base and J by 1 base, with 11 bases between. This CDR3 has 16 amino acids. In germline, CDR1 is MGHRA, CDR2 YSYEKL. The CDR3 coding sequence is TGCGCCAGCAGCCAAGTAGGGAACCGGGCCAAAAACATTCAGTACTTC. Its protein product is CASSQVGNRAKNIQYF.

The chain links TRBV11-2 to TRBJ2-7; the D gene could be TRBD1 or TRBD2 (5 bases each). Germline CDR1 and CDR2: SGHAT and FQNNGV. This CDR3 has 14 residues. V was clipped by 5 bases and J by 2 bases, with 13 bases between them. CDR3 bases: TGTGCCAGCAGCCCCGGGCGAGGGGCCTACGAGCAGTACTTC. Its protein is CASSPGRGAYEQYF. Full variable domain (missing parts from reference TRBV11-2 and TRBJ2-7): EAGVAQSPRYKIIEKRQSVAFWCNPISGHATLYWYQQILGQGPKLLIQFQNNGVVDDSQLPKDRFSAERLKGVDSTLKIQPAKLEDSAVYLCASSPGRGAYEQYFGPGTRLTVT.

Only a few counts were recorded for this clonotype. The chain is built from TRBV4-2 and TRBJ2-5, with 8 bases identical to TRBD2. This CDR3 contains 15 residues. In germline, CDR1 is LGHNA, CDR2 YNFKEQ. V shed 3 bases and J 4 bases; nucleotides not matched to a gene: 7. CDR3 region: CASSHLAGRGETQYF. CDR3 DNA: TGTGCCAGCAGCCATTTAGCGGGGCGGGGAGAGACCCAGTACTTC.

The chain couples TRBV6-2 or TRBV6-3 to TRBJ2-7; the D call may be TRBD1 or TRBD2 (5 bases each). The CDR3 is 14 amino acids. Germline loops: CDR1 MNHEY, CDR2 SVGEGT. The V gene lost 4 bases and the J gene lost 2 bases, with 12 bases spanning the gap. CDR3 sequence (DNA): TGTGCCAGCAGTTTCGGGACGGTCCCCTACGAGCAGTACTTC. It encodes CASSFGTVPYEQYF.

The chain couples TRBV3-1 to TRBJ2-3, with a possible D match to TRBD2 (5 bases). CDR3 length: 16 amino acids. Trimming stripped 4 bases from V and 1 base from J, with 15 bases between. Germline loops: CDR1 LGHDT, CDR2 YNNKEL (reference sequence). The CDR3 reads CASSPWTVGGTDTQYF. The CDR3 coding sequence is TGTGCCAGCAGCCCCTGGACTGTCGGTGGCACAGATACGCAGTATTTT.

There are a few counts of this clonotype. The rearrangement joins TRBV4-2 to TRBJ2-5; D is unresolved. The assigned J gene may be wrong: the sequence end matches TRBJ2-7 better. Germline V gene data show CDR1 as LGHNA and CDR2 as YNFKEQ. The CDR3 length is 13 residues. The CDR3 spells CASSRSGSSEQYF. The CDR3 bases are TGTGCCAGCAGCCGGAGTGGGTCTAGCGAGCAGTACTTC.

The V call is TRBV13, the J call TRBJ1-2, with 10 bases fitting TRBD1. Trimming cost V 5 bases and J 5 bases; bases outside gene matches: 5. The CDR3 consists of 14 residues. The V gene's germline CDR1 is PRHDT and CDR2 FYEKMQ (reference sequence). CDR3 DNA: TGTGCCAGCAGCACCATGGACAGGGGGTATGGCTACACCTTC. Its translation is CASSTMDRGYGYTF. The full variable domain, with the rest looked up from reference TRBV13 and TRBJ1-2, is AAGVIQSPRHLIKEKRETATLKCYPIPRHDTVYWYQQGPGQDPQFLISFYEKMQSDKGSIPDRFSAQQFSDYHSELNMSSLELGDSALYFCASSTMDRGYGYTFGSGTRLTVV.

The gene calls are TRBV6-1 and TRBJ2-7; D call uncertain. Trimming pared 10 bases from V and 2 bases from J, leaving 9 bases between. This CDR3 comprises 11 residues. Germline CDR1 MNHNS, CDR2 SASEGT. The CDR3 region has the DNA TGTGCCACCGGGCGAGCCTACGAGCAGTACTTC. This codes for CATGRAYEQYF.

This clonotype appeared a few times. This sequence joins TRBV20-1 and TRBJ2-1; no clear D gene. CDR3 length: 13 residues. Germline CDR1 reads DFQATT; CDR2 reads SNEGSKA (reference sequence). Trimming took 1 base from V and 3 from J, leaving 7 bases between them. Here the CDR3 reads CSARGWDYNEQFF. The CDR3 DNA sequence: TGCAGTGCTAGAGGGTGGGACTACAATGAGCAGTTCTTC.

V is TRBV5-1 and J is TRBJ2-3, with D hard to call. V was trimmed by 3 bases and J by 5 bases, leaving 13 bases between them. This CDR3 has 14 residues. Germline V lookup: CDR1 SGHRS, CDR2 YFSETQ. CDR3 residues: CASSYSPYEDTQYF. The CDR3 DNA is TGCGCCAGCAGCTATTCGCCCTACGAAGATACGCAGTATTTT.

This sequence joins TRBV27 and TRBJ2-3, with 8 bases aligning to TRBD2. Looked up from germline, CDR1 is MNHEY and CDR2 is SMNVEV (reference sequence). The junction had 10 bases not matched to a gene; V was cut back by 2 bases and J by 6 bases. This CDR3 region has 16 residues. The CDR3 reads CASSLGASGYLDTQYF. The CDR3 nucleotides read TGTGCCAGCAGTTTAGGGGCTAGCGGGTATCTGGATACGCAGTATTTT.

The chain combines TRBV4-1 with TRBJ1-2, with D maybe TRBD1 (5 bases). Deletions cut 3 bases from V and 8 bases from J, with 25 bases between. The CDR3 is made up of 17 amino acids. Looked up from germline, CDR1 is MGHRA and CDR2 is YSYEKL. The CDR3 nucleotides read TGCGCCAGCAGCCACTCCCTGGGGGGAAAGGCGCATAGGGGCTACACCTTC. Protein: CASSHSLGGKAHRGYTF.

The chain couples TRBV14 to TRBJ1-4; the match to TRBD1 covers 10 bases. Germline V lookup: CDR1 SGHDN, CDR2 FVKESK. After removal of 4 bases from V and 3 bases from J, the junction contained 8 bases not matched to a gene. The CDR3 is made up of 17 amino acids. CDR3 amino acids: CASSPPGQGTSNEKLFF. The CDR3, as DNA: TGTGCCAGCAGCCCCCCGGGACAGGGGACTTCTAATGAAAAACTGTTTTTT.

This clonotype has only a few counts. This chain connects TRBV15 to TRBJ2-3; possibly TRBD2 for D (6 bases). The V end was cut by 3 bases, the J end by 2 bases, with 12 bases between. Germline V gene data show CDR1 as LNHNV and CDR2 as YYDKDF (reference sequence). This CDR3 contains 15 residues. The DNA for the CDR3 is TGTGCCACCAGCAGTCCACGGGAGTACACAGATACGCAGTATTTT. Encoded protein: CATSSPREYTDTQYF.

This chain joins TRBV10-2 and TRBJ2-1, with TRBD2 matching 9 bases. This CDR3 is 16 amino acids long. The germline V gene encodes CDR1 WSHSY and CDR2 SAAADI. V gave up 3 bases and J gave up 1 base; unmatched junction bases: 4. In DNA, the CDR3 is TGCGCCAGCAGTGATTTAGCGGGAGTATCCTACAATGAGCAGTTCTTC. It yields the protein CASSDLAGVSYNEQFF.